Below, 17 T cell receptor beta chains from the same sample are listed, as sequenced in a study of T cell responses to AZD1222 COVID-19 vaccine. Method: immunoSEQ multiplex PCR; TCRdb's copy keeps in-frame clones and lacks some. This sample yields approximately 73,000 clones, of which 82% are seen a single time; 2.5% to 3% belongs to the top ten. This material consisted of peripheral blood, taken on day 0 of AZD1222 vaccination. These receptors were obtained from an adult in good health.

This chain uses TRBV3-1 (or the pseudogene TRBV3-2) with TRBJ1-1, with a weak D call TRBD1 (5 bases). Germline V gene data show CDR1 as LGHDT and CDR2 as YNNKEL (reference sequence). Trimming pared 3 bases from V and 1 base from J, leaving 15 bases between. The CDR3 is made up of 16 amino acids. The CDR3, as DNA: TGTGCCAGCAGCCATTATGACGGGGGAGGGAACACTGAAGCTTTCTTT. It encodes CASSHYDGGGNTEAFF.

V gene TRBV18 combines with J gene TRBJ1-2; TRBD1 agrees at 8 bases. Germline trimming cut 0 bases from V and 2 bases from J; bases unmatched to any gene: 14. The V gene's germline CDR1 is KGHSH and CDR2 LQKENI. The CDR3 sequence is 19 residues long. The CDR3 DNA follows: TGTGCCAGCTCACCACCGGCCTTTGTTACAGGGGGTTCGAACTATGGCTACACCTTC. Its translation: CASSPPAFVTGGSNYGYTF. Variable domain in full (rest from reference TRBV18 and TRBJ1-2): NAGVMQNPRHLVRRRGQEARLRCSPMKGHSHVYWYRQLPEEGLKFMVYLQKENIIDESGMPKERFSAEFPKEGPSILRIQQVVRGDSAAYFCASSPPAFVTGGSNYGYTFGSGTRLTVV.

This clone was found once. The chain uses TRBV4-3 and TRBJ2-7, with a weak D call TRBD1 (6 bases). With 2 bases removed from V and 4 bases from J, the gap between germline ends came to 15 bases. Germline values: CDR1 LGHNA, CDR2 YSLEER. This CDR3 is 15 amino acids long. The CDR3 DNA is TGCGCCAGCAGCCAACAACAGGGTGGCGTTTACGAGCAGTACTTC. Its translation: CASSQQQGGVYEQYF.

This clone came up once. The chain uses TRBV21-1 and TRBJ2-1; TRBD1 is the table's D call, not checked against the DNA. TRBV21-1 counts as a pseudogene. The length of the CDR3 is 15 residues. CDR3 sequence reads: CASSPTGDRPNEQFF. DNA of the CDR3: TGTGCCAGCAGCCCAACCGGGGACAGACCCAATGAGCAGTTCTTC.

This clone was detected only a few times. Different DNA sequences within this sample yield the same CDR3. The chain carries TRBV6-2 or TRBV6-3 and TRBJ1-1; D is uncertain. Trimming removed 1 base at V and 2 bases at J, with 8 bases between. The CDR3 has 14 amino acids. The V gene's germline CDR1 is MNHEY and CDR2 SVGEGT. CDR3 loop: CASSYWAGNTEAFF. The CDR3 DNA reads TGTGCCAGCAGTTACTGGGCAGGTAACACTGAAGCTTTCTTT.

The J gene is TRBJ2-2, the V gene TRBV19; D perhaps matches TRBD2 (7 bases). CDR3 size: 14 residues. The ends were cut back, 6 bases at V and 4 bases at J, with 12 bases in the middle. Germline CDR1 is LNHDA and CDR2 is SQIVND (reference sequence). Written as DNA, the CDR3 is TGTGCCAGTAGAGGGGGGGCCGGCACCGGGGAGCTGTTTTTT. Protein sequence: CASRGGAGTGELFF.

The J gene is TRBJ2-1, the V gene TRBV9; 7 bases are a match to TRBD2. V gave up 0 bases and J gave up 6 bases; unmatched junction bases: 9. Germline assignment: CDR1 SGDLS and CDR2 YYNGEE. CDR3 length equals 16 residues. In nucleotides, the CDR3 is TGTGCCAGCAGCGTAGCGGGAGGCGGGAGTAGCAATGAGCAGTTCTTC. This encodes CASSVAGGGSSNEQFF.

This clone has just one count. The rearrangement joins TRBV4-1 to TRBJ2-7, with D possibly being TRBD2 (6 bases). Trimming left V 0 bases short and J 0 bases short, with 15 bases between. CDR1 is MGHRA, CDR2 YSYEKL, per germline. The CDR3 contains 17 residues. This CDR3 is CASSQDLGRDSSYEQYF. The DNA of the CDR3 is TGCGCCAGCAGCCAAGATTTGGGGCGGGATAGCTCCTACGAGCAGTACTTC.

The chain couples TRBV7-9 to TRBJ2-1; D uncertain. Per the germline V gene, CDR1 is SEHNR and CDR2 is FQNEAQ (reference sequence). With 0 bases removed from V and 8 bases from J, the gap between germline ends came to 11 bases. CDR3 length: 14 residues. The CDR3 nucleotides read TGTGCCAGCAGCTTAGCGTCCATCCGGGATGAGCAGTTCTTC. Encoded protein: CASSLASIRDEQFF.

This clone was observed a single time. This chain links TRBV30 with TRBJ1-6; D may be TRBD1 (5 bases). CDR3 size: 17 residues. CDR1 is GTSNPN, CDR2 SVGIG, per germline (reference sequence). With 4 bases removed from V and 5 bases from J, the gap between germline ends came to 21 bases. CDR3 residues: CAWTPAPLGTHNSPLHF. The CDR3 DNA sequence: TGTGCCTGGACCCCAGCCCCTCTTGGGACCCATAATTCACCCCTCCACTTT.

The gene calls are TRBV18 and TRBJ1-2; TRBD1 is a possible D gene (6 bases). Germline loops: CDR1 KGHSH, CDR2 LQKENI. V was cut by 3 bases and J by 1 base, with 9 bases left in between. The CDR3 length is 14 residues. Here the CDR3 reads CASSPSDSNYGYTF. The CDR3 nucleotides read TGTGCCAGCTCACCGTCGGACAGTAACTATGGCTACACCTTC.

The V and J genes are TRBV7-8 and TRBJ1-5, with D possibly TRBD1 on 5 matching bases. Between the trimmed V and J ends, which lost 0 bases and 5 bases, there was a span of 11 bases. Germline assignment: CDR1 SGHVS and CDR2 FQNEAQ. CDR3 length: 15 amino acids. The CDR3 nucleotides are TGTGCCAGCAGCTTAGCGCGAGTAGGGGATCAGCCCCAGCATTTT. It translates to CASSLARVGDQPQHF.

The V gene is TRBV18, the J gene TRBJ2-6; D unresolved. The CDR3 contains 15 residues. Germline assignment: CDR1 KGHSH and CDR2 LQKENI. V lost 3 bases, J lost 2 bases, and 8 bases lay in between. Written as DNA, the CDR3 is TGTGCCAGCTCACCTGACCGGACTGGGGCCAACGTCCTGACTTTC. Its protein product is CASSPDRTGANVLTF.

V is TRBV6-6 and J is TRBJ1-3; the D gene is possibly TRBD1 (6 bases). The germline CDR1 and CDR2 sequences are MNHNY and SVGAGI (reference sequence). The ends were cut back, 5 bases at V and 0 bases at J, with 17 bases in the middle. The CDR3 length is 17 residues. As DNA, the CDR3 is TGTGCCAGCAGTCAACCCCTAGGACAGTCCTCTGGAAACACCATATATTTT. This encodes CASSQPLGQSSGNTIYF.

V and J are TRBV7-9 and TRBJ2-3; 7 bases are a match to TRBD1. Unmatched junction bases numbered 7, after V lost 5 bases and J lost 2 bases. The length of the CDR3 is 15 residues. Germline CDR1 SEHNR, CDR2 FQNEAQ (reference sequence). The CDR3 region has the DNA TGTGCCAGCAGCCCCCGGGACAGCTACACAGATACGCAGTATTTT. It is translated as CASSPRDSYTDTQYF.

This rearrangement joins TRBV11-3 to TRBJ2-3; the D gene is possibly TRBD1 (6 bases). Per the germline V gene, CDR1 is SGHNT and CDR2 is YENEEA. V was clipped by 6 bases and J by 3 bases, with 10 bases between them. This CDR3 has 13 amino acids. Here the CDR3 reads CASRGGRTDTQYF. The CDR3 DNA reads as TGTGCCAGCAGAGGGGGACGGACAGATACGCAGTATTTT.

The chain uses TRBV6-6 and TRBJ2-3; D not certain. There are 14 residues in the CDR3. CDR1 and CDR2 from the germline V gene are MNHNY and SVGAGI (reference sequence). The V gene lost 5 bases and the J gene lost 6 bases, with 15 bases spanning the gap. This CDR3 reads CASSTNAPTDTQYF. In DNA, the CDR3 is TGTGCCAGCAGTACGAACGCCCCGACGGATACGCAGTATTTT.